A selection of T cell receptor beta chains follows, all from one sample in a study of CD8+CD57+ T cells in acquired aplastic anemia. TCRdb re-derived calls from the reads in MiXCR, one entry per CDR3 protein. The sample lists a few hundred thousand distinct CDR3 sequences, under 40% occurring once. Specimen: sorted CD4+, CD8+, or CD8+CD57+ T cells (not recorded which) from PBMCs. These receptor sequences come from a human donor with aplastic anemia. CDR3s include the opening cysteine and the closing phenylalanine or tryptophan. Each record gives: J gene, D gene, clone size, V gene, CDR3 DNA, CDR3 protein. D genes are given only for firm matches. The listing skips clone size in some rows; elsewhere it reads once, few, many or a size class.

>TRBJ1-5|-|once|TRBV5-4
TGTGCCAGCAGCTGGGGGTTTTATAGCAATCAGCCCCAGCATTTT
CASSWGFYSNQPQHF
>TRBJ2-5|TRBD2|-|TRBV15
TGTGCCACCAGCTCCGAGAGCGGGAGGCAAGAGACCCAGTACTTC
CATSSESGRQETQYF
>TRBJ2-7|-|-|TRBV10-2
TGCGCCAGCCGGGCTCCCGCGGTGAAGCAGTACTTC
CASRAPAVKQYF
>TRBJ1-2|-|many|TRBV7-9
TGTGCCAGCAGCTTAGCCTTGAACTATGGCTACACCTTC
CASSLALNYGYTF
>TRBJ1-2|-|-|TRBV19
TGTGCCAGTACTGCCAGGGACCATGGCTACACCTTC
CASTARDHGYTF
>TRBJ2-7|TRBD1|many|TRBV19
TGTGCCAGTAGTACATCCGGGACAGGGACCGAGCAGTACTTC
CASSTSGTGTEQYF
>TRBJ2-7|-|many|TRBV7-9
TGTGCCAGCAGCTCCTTGATAAGCTACGAGCAGTACTTC
CASSSLISYEQYF
>TRBJ1-2|-|many|TRBV24-1
TGTGCCACCAGTGACGTTACAGGGTGCCGGGATGGCTACACCTTC
CATSDVTGCRDGYTF
>TRBJ2-7|TRBD1|few|TRBV7-6
TGTGCCAGCAGCCAACCGGGACAGGGGTCCTACGAGCAGTACTTC
CASSQPGQGSYEQYF
>TRBJ2-5|-|few|TRBV5-1
TGCGCCTCACAGGGGGGGCCCCAAGAGACCCAGTACTTC
CASQGGPQETQYF
>TRBJ1-1|-|-|TRBV10-3
TGTGCCGTACAGGGTCGATGGGGGACTGGCACTGAAGCTTTCTTT
CAVQGRWGTGTEAFF
>TRBJ2-7|-|many|TRBV2
TGTGCCAGCAGTGAAGACAGGGAATACGAGCAGTACTTC
CASSEDREYEQYF
>TRBJ1-4|-|many|TRBV29-1
TGCAGCGTTGAAGATCTTTTTGAAAAACTGTTTTTT
CSVEDLFEKLFF
>TRBJ2-1|TRBD2|few|TRBV7-6
TGTGCCAGCAGCTTAGTGGTTGCGGGGGGGCGCAATGAGCAGTTCTTC
CASSLVVAGGRNEQFF
>TRBJ1-5|TRBD1|many|TRBV10-2
TGCGCCAGCAGTGTGCGGGACAGTGATCAGCCCCAGCATTTT
CASSVRDSDQPQHF
>TRBJ2-7|TRBD2|few|TRBV5-1
TGCGCCAGCAGCCCTGGACCGGGAGGGTACGAGCAGTACTTC
CASSPGPGGYEQYF
>TRBJ1-2|-|-|TRBV2
TGTGCCAGCACCTACACAGGGTATGGCTACACCTTC
CASTYTGYGYTF
>TRBJ2-1|-|-|TRBV19
TGTGCCAGTAGTGGCCAACCAGGGTCACCTGAGCAGTTCTTC
CASSGQPGSPEQFF
>TRBJ2-2|TRBD2|-|TRBV20-1
TGCAGTGCCGCGGGGAGGGAGGGCACCGGGGAGCTGTTTTTT
CSAAGREGTGELFF
>TRBJ1-1|-|-|TRBV5-1
TGCGCCAGCACCCAGGACAGTTTGAACACTGAAGCTTTCTTT
CASTQDSLNTEAFF
>TRBJ2-3|-|many|TRBV11-1
TGTGCCAGCAGCTCCCGGGACGGATTCACAGATACGCAGTATTTT
CASSSRDGFTDTQYF
>TRBJ2-1|-|-|TRBV10-2
TGCGCCAGCAGTTATTCTGTAGCGCCCTCCTACAATGAGCAGTTCTTC
CASSYSVAPSYNEQFF
>TRBJ2-7|TRBD1|many|TRBV7-2
TGTGCCAGCAGCACGGACAGGAGCTCCTACGAGCAGTACTTC
CASSTDRSSYEQYF
>TRBJ1-3|-|-|TRBV2
TGTGCCAGCAGTGTAAGGGTTGGCAGTGGAGACGCCATATATTTT
CASSVRVGSGDAIYF
>TRBJ2-7|-|many|TRBV7-9
TGTGCCAGCAGCGGGACGGTGACCTACGAGCAGTACTTC
CASSGTVTYEQYF
>TRBJ1-1|TRBD1|few|TRBV19
TGTGCCAGTAGCCCCAGGGTCCGACAGGGGAACACTGAAGCTTTCTTT
CASSPRVRQGNTEAFF
>TRBJ1-6|TRBD1|-|TRBV24-1
TGTGCCACTCAGGACAGGGTGTACTCACCCCTCCACTTT
CATQDRVYSPLHF
>TRBJ2-4|-|few|TRBV12-3/TRBV12-4
TGTGCCAGCAGTTTTCAGGGAGCCAAAAACATTCAGTACTTC
CASSFQGAKNIQYF
>TRBJ1-6|TRBD1|few|TRBV10-3
TGTGCCAGCATAGGGGGCGACAGGGTCTCTTCACCCCTCCACTTT
CASIGGDRVSSPLHF
>TRBJ1-6|-|-|TRBV2
TGTGCCAGCAGTGGTCGGGACTCACCCCTCCACTTT
CASSGRDSPLHF
>TRBJ1-5|TRBD1|-|TRBV28
TGTGCCAGCGGTATTACCGGGACAGTGAATAGCAATCAGCCCCAGCATTTT
CASGITGTVNSNQPQHF
>TRBJ1-5|TRBD1|few|TRBV18
TGTGCCAGCTCAGAGGGACAGCAGAATCAGCCCCAGCATTTT
CASSEGQQNQPQHF
>TRBJ1-5|-|many|TRBV7-2
TGTGCCAGCATGCGGGACCCGGGAGCCAATCAGCCCCAGCATTTT
CASMRDPGANQPQHF
>TRBJ1-1|-|many|TRBV19
TGTGCCAGTAGTATTCGGGACACTGAAGCTTTCTTT
CASSIRDTEAFF
>TRBJ1-2|TRBD1|many|TRBV7-2
TGTGCCAGCAGCTCCGCCGGGACAGGGAATATTGGCTACACCTTC
CASSSAGTGNIGYTF
>TRBJ1-1|-|few|TRBV14
TGTGCCAGCAGCCAAGTGGGCTTCCCGGACACTGAAGCTTTCTTT
CASSQVGFPDTEAFF
>TRBJ2-1|-|few|TRBV20-1
TGCAGTGCTAGATTTGGAGGAGACAATGAGCAGTTCTTC
CSARFGGDNEQFF
>TRBJ1-2|-|-|TRBV5-5
TGTGCCAGCAGCCTGGGGTTAGGGGTTGGCTACACCTTC
CASSLGLGVGYTF
>TRBJ2-1|-|-|TRBV4-1
TGCGCCAGCAGCCCAGGGCAGGGCTCCTACAATGAGCAGTTCTTC
CASSPGQGSYNEQFF
>TRBJ1-5|-|-|TRBV7-2
TGTGCCAGCAGCTTAGGGATCAATCGGCCCCAGCATTTT
CASSLGINRPQHF